This T cell receptor (beta chain) was observed in a study of T cells in women clearing cervical HPV infection. About the study: Cases: HPV16-related CIN3 or worse on histology, a couple of invasive cancers. Cases' blood sampling followed lesion detection by median roughly 150 days (90 to 200).

Per the germline V gene, CDR1 is KGHDR and CDR2 is SFDVKD. The CDR3 totals 14 residues. After removal of 3 bases from V and 5 bases from J, the junction contained 3 bases not matched to a gene. Study-wide results and limits: Repertoire richness, not evenness, was significantly elevated in CIN3+ cases versus controls. Controls had more TRBV6-7 (0.16%) than cases (about 0.11%).

Sequencing used immunoSEQ multiplex PCR; TCRdb keeps in-frame clones, though not all of them. This table lists tens of thousands of clones. In the case of this clone: What it recognizes is unknown. The read stops 3 residues short of the end of the CDR3; the missing end is completed from the germline J gene.

The sample was blood buffy coat. The sequence was collected from a woman between 18 and 75 years old with a cervical HPV16 infection that either progressed to CIN3+ or cleared (not recorded which). The chain uses TRBV24-1 and TRBJ2-5; 9 bases are a match to TRBD1. The sequenced part of the CDR3 DNA is TGTGCCACCAGTGATCTGACAGGGGGTGAGACC. As protein: CATSDLTGGET. The entire CDR3 sequence reads CATSDLTGGETQYF.